This T cell receptor beta chain was sequenced during a study of monozygotic twins with inflammatory bowel disease. Broader study findings: IBD-affected twins scored below their healthy co-twins in TCRbeta diversity (inverse Simpson).

From germline, CDR1 is SEHNR and CDR2 FQNEAQ (reference sequence). The CDR3 has 14 residues. Eight separate reactions for every sample produced the cDNA. TCRdb re-called the 5' RACE reads; every CDR3 protein appears as one record, without DNA. The sample's table shows just over 300,000 distinct CDR3 sequences. As for this clonotype: The antigen is unknown.

The specimen was blood. The chain couples TRBV7-9 to TRBJ2-3; TCRdb's D call of TRBD1 is untestable without DNA. The clonotype comes from a human donor with ulcerative colitis or Crohn's disease, or a healthy co-twin of an affected twin (not recorded which). CDR3 in amino acids: CASSRDPVADTQYF.